This T cell receptor (beta chain) was recorded in a study of blood T cell repertoires in COVID-19. About the study: PBMCs, B-cell-depleted T cells, or T cells were the source of the cDNA or gDNA that made up the material.

V lost 1 base, J lost 8 bases, and 11 bases stayed unmatched. Germline V gene sequence: CDR1 MNHEY, CDR2 SMNVEV (reference sequence). The CDR3 contains 16 residues. Seattle-derived patients entered the study during active infection and were followed longitudinally. Original handling: It was from reference gene primer amplification that nucleated cell counts were estimated. Profiled with immunoSEQ multiplex PCR; TCRdb holds only in-frame clones, not every one. V and J calls and clone size are as listed in that table; D and trimming were resolved from the DNA. There are 300,000 to 350,000 clones in the sample; about 87% occur only once, and roughly 8.9% lies in the top ten.

This sequence joins TRBV27 and TRBJ1-2, with 9 bases aligning to TRBD1. The clonotype was recovered from a man younger than 40 with COVID-19, enrolled during active disease. What was sequenced was peripheral blood. In DNA form, the CDR3 reads TGTGCCAGCAGTTTATACTCCCCAACAGGGGGCGACGGCTACACCTTC. Its protein product is CASSLYSPTGGDGYTF.